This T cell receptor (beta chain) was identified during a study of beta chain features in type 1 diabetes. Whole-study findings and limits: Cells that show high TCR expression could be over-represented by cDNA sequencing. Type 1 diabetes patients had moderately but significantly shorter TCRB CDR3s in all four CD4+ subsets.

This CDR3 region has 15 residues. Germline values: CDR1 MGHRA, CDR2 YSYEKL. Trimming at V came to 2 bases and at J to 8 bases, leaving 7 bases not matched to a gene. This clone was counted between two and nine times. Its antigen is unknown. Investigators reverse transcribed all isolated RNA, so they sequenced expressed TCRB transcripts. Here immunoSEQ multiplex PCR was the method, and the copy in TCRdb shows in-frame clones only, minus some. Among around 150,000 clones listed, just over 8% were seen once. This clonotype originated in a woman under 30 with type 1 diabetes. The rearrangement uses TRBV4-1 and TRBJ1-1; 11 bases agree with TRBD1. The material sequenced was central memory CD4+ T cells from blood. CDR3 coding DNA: TGCGCCAGCAGCCAACTTGGGACAGGGGGGTTGGAAGCTTTCTTT. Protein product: CASSQLGTGGLEAFF.